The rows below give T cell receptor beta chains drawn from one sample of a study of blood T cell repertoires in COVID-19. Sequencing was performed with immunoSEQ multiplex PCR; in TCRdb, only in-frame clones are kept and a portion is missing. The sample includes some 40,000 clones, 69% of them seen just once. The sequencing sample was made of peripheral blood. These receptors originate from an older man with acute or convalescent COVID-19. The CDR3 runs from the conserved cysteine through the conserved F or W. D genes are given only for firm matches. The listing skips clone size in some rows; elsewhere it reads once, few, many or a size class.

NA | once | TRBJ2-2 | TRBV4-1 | TGCGCCAGCAGCCAAGATGGGAACAGGGCGGACAACACCGGGGAGCTGTTTTTT | CASSQDGNRADNTGELFF
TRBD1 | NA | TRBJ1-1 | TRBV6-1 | TGTGCCAGCAGTGAACGCCTCATCAGGGGGCCGAATGAAGCTTTCTTT | CASSERLIRGPNEAFF
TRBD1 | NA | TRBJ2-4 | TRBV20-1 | TGCAGTGCTAGTCCAGGGGGCAAAAACATTCAGTACTTC | CSASPGGKNIQYF
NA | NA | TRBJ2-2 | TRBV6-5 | TGTGCCAGCAGTTACGCTACAGAGAACACCGGGGAGCTGTTTTTT | CASSYATENTGELFF
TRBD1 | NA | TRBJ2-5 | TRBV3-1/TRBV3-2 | TGTGCCAGCAGCCACGCGGACAGCAGGGGGGAGACCCAGTACTTC | CASSHADSRGETQYF
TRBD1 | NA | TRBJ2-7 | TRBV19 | TGTGCCACTGAGGACAGGAGCTCCTACGAGCAGTACTTC | CATEDRSSYEQYF
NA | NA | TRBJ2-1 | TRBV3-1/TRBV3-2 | TGTGCCAGCAGCCAGATTGAGATGCGACTCTCCCAAATTGTTAATGAGCAGTTCTTC | CASSQIEMRLSQIVNEQFF
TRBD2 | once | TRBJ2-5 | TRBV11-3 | TGTGCCAGCAGCTTAGTGGGGCTAGCGGGGAGAGAGACCCAGTACTTC | CASSLVGLAGRETQYF
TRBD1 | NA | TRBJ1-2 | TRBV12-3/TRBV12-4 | TGTGCCAGCAGGAGGGACAGTGGCTATGGCTACACCTTC | CASRRDSGYGYTF
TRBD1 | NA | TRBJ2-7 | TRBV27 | TGTGCCAGCAGTTCGAGGGACAGGGGAGTTCCCGAGCAGTACTTC | CASSSRDRGVPEQYF
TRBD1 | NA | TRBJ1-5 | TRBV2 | TGTGCCAGCTCGGACAGGGGTGGTCAGCCCCAGCATTTT | CASSDRGGQPQHF
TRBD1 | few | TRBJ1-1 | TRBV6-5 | TGTGCCAGCAGTTACCATGACAGGGGGCGACGGGCTGAAGCTTTCTTT | CASSYHDRGRRAEAFF
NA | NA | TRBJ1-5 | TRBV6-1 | TGTGCCAGCAGTGACGGGACGACGGGGGAGCCCCAGCATTTT | CASSDGTTGEPQHF
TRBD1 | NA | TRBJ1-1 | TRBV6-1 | TGTGCCAGCAGTGTGCGGGACAGGGCCATGAACACTGAAGCTTTCTTT | CASSVRDRAMNTEAFF
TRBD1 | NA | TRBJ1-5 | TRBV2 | TGTGCCAGCGACCAACAGGGGTATCAGCCCCAGCATTTT | CASDQQGYQPQHF
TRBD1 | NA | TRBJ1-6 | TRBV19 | TGTGCCAGTAGTGACAGGGGGCTTACTGGTAATTCACCCCTCCACTTT | CASSDRGLTGNSPLHF
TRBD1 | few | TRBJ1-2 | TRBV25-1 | TGTGCCAGCAGCGAACCCCAGGGGGGTCCTCACGGCTACACCTTC | CASSEPQGGPHGYTF
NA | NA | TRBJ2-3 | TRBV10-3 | TGTGCCATCAGTGACCCTCTAGCGACCACAGATACGCAGTATTTT | CAISDPLATTDTQYF
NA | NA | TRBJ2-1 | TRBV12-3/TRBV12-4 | TGTGCCAGCACCCAGGGGGGCAATGAGCAGTTCTTC | CASTQGGNEQFF
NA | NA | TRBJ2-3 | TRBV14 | TGTGCCAGCAGCCAAGATCTGGCGGCAGATACGCAGTATTTT | CASSQDLAADTQYF
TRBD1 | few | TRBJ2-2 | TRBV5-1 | TGCGCCAGCAGCTCCAGCTTAGGGACAGGGGGATTCGGGGAGCTGTTTTTT | CASSSSLGTGGFGELFF
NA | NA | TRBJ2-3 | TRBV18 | TGTGCCAGCTCACGCGGGACGGTCACAGATACGCAGTATTTT | CASSRGTVTDTQYF
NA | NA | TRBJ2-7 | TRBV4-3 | TGCGCCAGCAGCCAAGATGTCGGGTACGAGCAGTACTTC | CASSQDVGYEQYF
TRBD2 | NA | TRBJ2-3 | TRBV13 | TGTGCCAGCAGCCCCATCCGGACTAGCGGGACAGATACGCAGTATTTT | CASSPIRTSGTDTQYF
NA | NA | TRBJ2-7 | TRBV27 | TGTGCCAGCGCCCTAGCGTGGACCTACGAGCAGTACTTC | CASALAWTYEQYF
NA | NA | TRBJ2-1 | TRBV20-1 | TGCAGTGGGAGCTCCTACAATGAGCAGTTCTTC | CSGSSYNEQFF
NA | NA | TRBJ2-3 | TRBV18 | TGTGCCAGCTCACCGATCTCAGGGAACACAGATACGCAGTATTTT | CASSPISGNTDTQYF
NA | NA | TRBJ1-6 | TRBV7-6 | TGTGCCAGCAGCGAGAGAGGATCACCCCTCCACTTT | CASSERGSPLHF
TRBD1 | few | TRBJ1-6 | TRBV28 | TGTGCCAGCAGTAGGACAGGGGGCGCGAGGAATTCACCCCTCCACTTT | CASSRTGGARNSPLHF
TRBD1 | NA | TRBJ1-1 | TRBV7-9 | TGTGCCAGCAGCGCCCAGGGGGCATACACTGAAGCTTTCTTT | CASSAQGAYTEAFF
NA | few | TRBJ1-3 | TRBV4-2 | TGTGCCAGCAGCCTTGAACCGGGACACACGACCCCGAGCTCTGGAAACACCATATATTTT | CASSLEPGHTTPSSGNTIYF
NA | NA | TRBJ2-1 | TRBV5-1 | TGCGCCAGCGCCCTGGACTCAAACAATGAGCAGTTCTTC | CASALDSNNEQFF
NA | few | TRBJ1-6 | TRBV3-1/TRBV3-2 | TGTGCCAGCAGCCACGTGACAGGTTTTTCACCCCTCCACTTT | CASSHVTGFSPLHF
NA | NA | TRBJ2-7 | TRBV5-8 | TGTGCCACCAAGCTTGAATCTAGCTCCTACGAGCAGTACTTC | CATKLESSSYEQYF
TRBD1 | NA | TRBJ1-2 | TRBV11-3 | TGTGCCAGCAGCCAACGCAGACAGGGATCCTATGGCTACACCTTC | CASSQRRQGSYGYTF
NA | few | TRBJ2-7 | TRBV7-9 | TGTGCCAGCAGCTTAGACAGGGACGGATACGAGCAGTACTTC | CASSLDRDGYEQYF
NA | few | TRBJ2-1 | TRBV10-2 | TGCGCCAGCAGCACCACCGGACTAATTGAGCAGTTCTTC | CASSTTGLIEQFF
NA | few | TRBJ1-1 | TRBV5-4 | TGTGCCAGCAGCGGGCAAGACAACACTGAAGCTTTCTTT | CASSGQDNTEAFF
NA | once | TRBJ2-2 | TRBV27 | TGTGCCAGCAGTACGGACTGGAACACCGGGGAGCTGTTTTTT | CASSTDWNTGELFF
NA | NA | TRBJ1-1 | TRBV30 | TGTGCCTGGAGTGTACGGACAGTAGGAGCTTTCTTT | CAWSVRTVGAFF
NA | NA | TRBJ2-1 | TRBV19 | TGTGCCAGTAGTATAGGGGGACTTAGCTCCTACAATGAGCAGTTCTTC | CASSIGGLSSYNEQFF
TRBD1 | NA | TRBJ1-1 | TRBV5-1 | TGCGCCAGCAGCTTCCTGGGACAGGGGGAGAATTTGAACACTGAAGCTTTCTTT | CASSFLGQGENLNTEAFF
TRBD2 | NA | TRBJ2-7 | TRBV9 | TGTGCCAGCAGCCAAAGCGGGAGCTCCTACGAGCAGTACTTC | CASSQSGSSYEQYF
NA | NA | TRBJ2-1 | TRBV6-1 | TGTGCCAGCAGTGAGATCTATGGTGGGGGGGAGCAGTTCTTC | CASSEIYGGGEQFF
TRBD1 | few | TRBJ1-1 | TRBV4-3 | TGCGCCAGCAGCCAAGATGCCCCTAACAGGGGGCTTGGCACTGAAGCTTTCTTT | CASSQDAPNRGLGTEAFF
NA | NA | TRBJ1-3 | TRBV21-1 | TGTGCCAGCAGCAAAGGGGGCAGGCCAGACACCATATATTTT | CASSKGGRPDTIYF
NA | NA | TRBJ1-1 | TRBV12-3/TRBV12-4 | TGTGCCAGCAGTTTAGGCGGGGGCTTCAGGGCTTTCTTT | CASSLGGGFRAFF
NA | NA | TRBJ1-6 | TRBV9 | TGTGCCAGCAGCGTAGGACAGGATTCACCCCTCCACTTT | CASSVGQDSPLHF
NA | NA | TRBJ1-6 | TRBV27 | TGTGCCAGCAGTTTAAACAGGGCTTCACCCCTCCACTTT | CASSLNRASPLHF
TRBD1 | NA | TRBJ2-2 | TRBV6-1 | TGTGCCAGCAGTGAATCCCAGGGGGCCGGGGAGCTGTTTTTT | CASSESQGAGELFF
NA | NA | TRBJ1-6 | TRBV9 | TGTGCCAGCAGCGTCGGTAGCTCACCCCTCCACTTT | CASSVGSSPLHF
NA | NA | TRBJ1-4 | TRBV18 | TGTGCCAGCTCACCCTTCAGGGAAGAACGCGAAAAACTGTTTTTT | CASSPFREEREKLFF
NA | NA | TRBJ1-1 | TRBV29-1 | TGCAGCGGCCAAAGGGGGATGAACACTGAAGCTTTCTTT | CSGQRGMNTEAFF
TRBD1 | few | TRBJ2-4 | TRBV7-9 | TGTGCCAGCAGCACAGGGGGGTCAGAAAACATTCAGTACTTC | CASSTGGSENIQYF
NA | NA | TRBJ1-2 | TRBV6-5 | TGTGCCAGCAGGTCTCCAGGGTACGCCCTCTATGGCTACACCTTC | CASRSPGYALYGYTF